A selection of T cell receptor beta chains follows, all from one sample in a study of Ad26.COV2.S vaccination and SARS-CoV-2 variants. Repertoires were generated with immunoSEQ multiplex PCR, while TCRdb's copy carries only in-frame clones and drops some. The sample lists about 350,000 clones, around 88% occurring once. The source material was peripheral blood, sampled in a trial of Ad26.COV2.S vaccine versus placebo. The receptors were gathered from a person between 18 and 65 years old who received the Ad26.COV2.S COVID-19 vaccine or a placebo. The CDR3 runs from the conserved cysteine through the conserved F or W. The D gene is left open where the match is weak. The listing skips clone size in some rows; elsewhere it reads once, few, many or a size class.

j_call,clone_size,v_call,d_call,cdr3_nt,cdr3_aa
TRBJ1-5,.,TRBV28,.,TGTGCCAGCAGTTTTCTAAGGGTGTTAAGCAATCAGCCCCAGCATTTT,CASSFLRVLSNQPQHF
TRBJ1-1,.,TRBV4-1,TRBD1,TGCGCCAGCAGCCAAGCTGGGAGGGGGCAGAGGAACACTGAAGCTTTCTTT,CASSQAGRGQRNTEAFF
TRBJ2-1,.,TRBV27,TRBD2,TGTGCCAGCAGTTTAGCGGGGGAATCCTACAATGAGCAGTTCTTC,CASSLAGESYNEQFF
TRBJ2-1,.,TRBV9,.,TGTGCCAGCAGCGGATCGGGACCCACCAAGCAGTTCTTC,CASSGSGPTKQFF
TRBJ1-4,.,TRBV10-3,.,TGTGCCATCAGTGACGGGACGGCTAATGAAAAACTGTTTTTT,CAISDGTANEKLFF
TRBJ1-1,.,TRBV5-1,.,TGCGCCAGCAGCTTGTCAGGGTTGAACACTGAAGCTTTCTTT,CASSLSGLNTEAFF
TRBJ2-1,.,TRBV7-2,TRBD1,TGTGCCAGCAGCTTAAATACAGGGGGTTTGGGTGAGCAGTTCTTC,CASSLNTGGLGEQFF
TRBJ2-7,.,TRBV6-1,.,TGTGCCAGCAGTGAAAGCACCTACGAGCAGTACTTC,CASSESTYEQYF
TRBJ2-1,few,TRBV20-1,TRBD2,TGCAGTGCTAGTAGTAGCGGGGGTTACAATGAGCAGTTCTTC,CSASSSGGYNEQFF
TRBJ2-5,.,TRBV6-6,.,TGTGCCAGCAGTTACGGGGGAGAGACCCAGTACTTC,CASSYGGETQYF
TRBJ1-1,few,TRBV7-9,.,TGTGCCGGAAACAGGGCTGATGACACTGAAGCTTTCTTT,CAGNRADDTEAFF
TRBJ1-3,.,TRBV5-5,.,TGTGCCAGCAGCTTGGTAGAGGCTGGAAACACCATATATTTT,CASSLVEAGNTIYF
TRBJ2-3,.,TRBV6-5,TRBD2,TGTGCCAGCAGAGGATCTAGCGGGGGGTCATTTACGCAGTATTTT,CASRGSSGGSFTQYF
TRBJ2-2,.,TRBV19,TRBD1,TGTGCCAGTAGTAGGGACAGGGGGATATCCGGGGAGCTGTTTTTT,CASSRDRGISGELFF